The clone carrying this T cell receptor (beta chain) showed up just a few times. TCRdb processed the RT-PCR reads anew with MiXCR; each CDR3 protein has one entry. This sample yields 650,000 to 800,000 distinct CDR3 sequences, of which about 14% are seen a single time; roughly 4% belongs to the top ten. CDR3 length: 14 amino acids. The germline V gene has CDR1 SGHRS and CDR2 YFSETQ. V was shortened by 4 bases and J by 2 bases, with 11 bases between the two germline ends. The genes are TRBV5-1 and TRBJ2-3; weak D call: TRBD2 (6 bases). This clonotype was obtained from a female donor in good health, serving as a healthy control. Sequenced material: memory CD4+ T cells from blood. The CDR3 bases are TGCGCCAGCAGCCTTTGGACTATCACAGATACGCAGTATTTT. Its translation: CASSLWTITDTQYF. The entire variable domain, with the rest obtained from reference TRBV5-1 and TRBJ2-3, is as follows: KAGVTQTPRYLIKTRGQQVTLSCSPISGHRSVSWYQQTPGQGLQFLFEYFSETQRNKGNFPGRFSGRQFSNSRSEMNVSTLELGDSALYLCASSLWTITDTQYFGPGTRLTVL.